This TCR beta chain was sequenced in a study of blood T cell repertoires in COVID-19. Study context: From the United States, Italy and Spain came samples of acute and convalescent COVID-19.

Participants, roughly 18 to 90 years old, spanned fewer than 25 US areas. CDR3 length: 14 residues. With 4 bases clipped from V and 2 bases from J, the junction kept 3 bases outside the gene matches. Germline V gives CDR1 SEHNR, CDR2 FQNEAQ (reference sequence). The method was immunoSEQ multiplex PCR; TCRdb's version includes in-frame clones alone and lacks a portion of them. Of fewer than 350,000 clones listed, around 88% are singletons. Input material: PBMCs or T cells enriched from blood (not recorded which). The TCR originated in a woman aged 40 to 50 who had recovered from COVID-19. The V and J genes are TRBV7-9 and TRBJ2-5; 8 positions agree with TRBD2. As DNA, the CDR3 is TGTGCCAGCAGCTCCGGGACTAGACAAGAGACCCAGTACTTC. It translates to CASSSGTRQETQYF.